This T cell receptor beta chain was captured in a study of cytomegalovirus exposure and HLA in healthy donors. Study outcomes and limitations: There were under 200 TCR beta chains listed as cytomegalovirus-associated. In vitro testing confirmed a few CMV-associated chains as specific for CMV antigens.

Remarks on this clone: Antigen specificity is unknown.

TCRdb's copy holds only in-frame clones and misses some; the assay was immunoSEQ multiplex PCR. The table has under 200,000 clones, about 90% seen once. The receptor's source is a woman younger than 35 in good health and CMV-seropositive. Sequencing input: PBMCs.

CDR3 protein: CASSPPDRGRDEKLFF. The CDR3, as DNA: TGTGCCAGCAGCCCACCGGACAGGGGGCGGGATGAAAAACTGTTTTTT. V is TRBV7-9 and J is TRBJ1-4; 11 bases line up with TRBD1. CDR3 length equals 16 residues. V was pared by 5 bases and J by 6 bases, with 8 bases of the junction left unmatched. CDR1 is SEHNR and CDR2 is FQNEAQ in the germline V gene (reference sequence).